A single sample is the source of the 5 T cell receptor beta chains below, sequenced in a study of tissue T cells after allogeneic stem cell transplantation. The time point here: mouse harvest day 14 after allogeneic transplant. Mouse grafts combined 10^7 T-cell-depleted bone marrow cells with 10^6 splenic CD5+ T cells. Produced via immunoSEQ multiplex PCR; TCRdb's table is partial and in-frame only. This table holds approximately 8,400 clones, roughly a third found once. Input material: skin. The receptors come from a female BALB/c mouse given C57BL/6 T cells with graft-versus-host disease after an allogeneic hematopoietic cell transplant.

In this sample, this clone turned up a few times. Any gene name here is a mouse gene name. The read terminates 1 residue before the CDR3 end, so the remaining end is supplied by the germline J gene. The V gene is TRBV31, the J gene TRBJ1-1; 7 positions agree with TRBD1. The CDR3 extends over 14 amino acids. The germline gives CDR1 GKSSPN, CDR2 SITVG. V lost 3 bases to trimming and J lost 4 bases; unmatched junction nucleotides: 8. The covered CDR3 bases are TGTGCCTGGAGGAGGAACAGGGGAGTCACAGAAGTCTTC. Translating gives CAWRRNRGVTEVF. From start to end, the CDR3 is CAWRRNRGVTEVFF.

Of note for this clone: Gene and germline names: mouse. The read gets to within 1 residue of the CDR3 end, and the germline J gene fills in the rest. V and J are TRBV26 and TRBJ2-7; tentative D call: TRBD1 (6 bases). Deletions cut 3 bases from V and 3 bases from J, with 12 bases between. Germline loops: CDR1 KGHPV, CDR2 FQNQEV (reference sequence). The CDR3 length is 14 residues. CDR3 sequence reads: CASSLRDTLYEQYF. CDR3 DNA, as far as it was read: TGTGCCAGCAGTCTCCGGGACACCCTCTATGAACAGTAC. The full variable domain, with the rest looked up from reference TRBV26 and TRBJ2-7, is NSKVIQTPRYLVKGQGQKAKMRCIPEKGHPVVFWYQQNKNNEFKFLINFQNQEVLQQIDMTEKRFSAECPSNSPCSLEIQSSEAGDSALYLCASSLRDTLYEQYFGPGTRLTVL.

This clone was observed a handful of times. Germline and genes: mouse. The CDR3 goes on 1 residue after the read ends, and that part is filled in from the germline J gene. The chain recombines TRBV3 with TRBJ2-7; 12 nucleotides align to TRBD2. CDR1 is SNHLY, CDR2 FYNGKV, per germline (reference sequence). J lost 6 bases, V lost 2 bases, and 2 bases had no gene match. CDR3 size: 14 residues. The DNA read from the CDR3 is TGTGCCAGCAGCTTAAGGACTGGGGGGGTTGAACAGTAC. Translation gives CASSLRTGGVEQY. The entire CDR3 reads CASSLRTGGVEQYF.

This clone was observed a few times. Gene names denote mouse genes. The CDR3 extends 1 residue past the end of the read, so its final part is completed from the germline J gene. The chain uses TRBV26 and TRBJ2-1; the D gene is possibly TRBD1 (6 bases). The germline CDR1 and CDR2 sequences are KGHPV and FQNQEV (reference sequence). V was pared by 4 bases and J by 1 base, with 11 bases between. The CDR3 has 15 residues. The CDR3 DNA, read in part, is TGTGCCAGCAGTCCTTTTACAGGGAACTATGCTGAGCAGTTC. It specifies CASSPFTGNYAEQF. The whole CDR3 sequence is CASSPFTGNYAEQFF.

As regards this clone: These gene names are mouse names. With the read ending 1 residue before the CDR3 end, the germline J gene is used to fill in that end. The chain employs TRBV13-1 and TRBJ2-5, with D possibly being TRBD2 (6 bases). V was pared by 0 bases and J by 0 bases, with 8 bases between. This CDR3 contains 15 residues. Germline V gene sequence: CDR1 NSHNY, CDR2 SYGAGN. CDR3 sequence reads: CASSDAGANQDTQYF. The CDR3 bases that were read are TGTGCCAGCAGTGATGCTGGGGCGAACCAAGACACCCAGTAC.